This TCR beta chain stems from a study of cytomegalovirus exposure and HLA in healthy donors (dated by TCRdb to 2016 to 2017). About the full investigation: An earlier analysis of some 550 of the donors reported 276 Gb of sequence data and roughly 110 million unique TCR beta sequences from about 200 million T cells. Approximately 300 gigabases of sequencing data and approximately 93 million unique TCR sequences were included in an early release covering 500 to 750 HLA-typed donors. Of the roughly 390 genotyped donors, 81% were placed in the genetic ancestry cluster associated with self-reported Caucasian donors. The study aimed to test whether signatures of past pathogen exposure could be identified by cataloging public T cell receptors. Using immunosequencing, the study profiled T cell repertoires from approximately 700 subjects and related those repertoires to cytomegalovirus serostatus. A separate validation cohort of over a hundred different subjects was used in addition to the roughly 700-subject first cohort. The study combined high-throughput TCR immunosequencing, statistical association of individual TCRs with disease status, and machine learning to predict cytomegalovirus infection status. To study patterns of TCR occurrence, a later analysis re-analyzed previously published TCR beta repertoires from 700 or so donors and added high-resolution HLA genotyping. In the later analysis, no new phenotypic data were used to find candidate immune exposures; instead, reliance was placed on TCR beta sequences and their occurrence across donors. An earlier analysis of several hundred of the donors applied high-throughput TCR beta sequencing to assess whether each TCR beta V gene segment acted as functional or pseudogenic. Donor age, sex, ethnicity and CMV serostatus were collected together with the repertoire data. Genome-wide SNP genotypes for about three fifths of the 666 donors were used in a later genetic analysis, which treated that subset as a discovery cohort. Every discovery cohort repertoire had been produced on one sequencing platform. Both class I and class II loci were covered by HLA typing, at four-digit resolution. Typing coverage differed by locus: A, B, C, DRB1 and DQB1 were typed in roughly 629-630 donors, DQA1 in 500 to 550, DPA1 in some 610, and DPB1 in 472. Roughly five DR-DQ haplotypes were treated as single units for association and clustering because of strong linkage in the cohort. Among approximately 370 genotyped donors of the cohort, an average of approximately 240,000 unique TCR beta nucleotide sequences was sequenced per donor, of which about 18% were non-productive.

Germline trimming: 4 bases from V, 4 bases from J; junction bases outside gene matches: 3. Taken from the germline V gene, the CDR1 and CDR2 loops are MGHRA and YSYEKL. The cysteine opens and the phenylalanine closes a CDR3 of 14 amino acids. Only CDR3 DNA remains: 42 bases, in frame from the first base. The library came from the immunoSEQ multiplex PCR assay. For the multiplex PCR, a mixture combining 60 forward primers for TCR Vbeta segments and 13 reverse primers for TCR Jbeta segments was used. A multiplex PCR assay on genomic DNA amplified the CDR3 region of rearranged TCR beta genes. The Illumina HiSeq System was used to sequence the amplified TCR beta libraries as 87-base-pair reads. As for the original processing: A later analysis counted approximately 84 million unique TCR beta chains across the roughly 700 repertoires, and 9.5 million to 11 million of these chains were shared by at least two donors. To remove PCR and sequencing errors, raw reads were error-corrected and collapsed into unique sequences using a nearest-neighbor algorithm that merged closely related sequences. V, D and J gene segments were assigned by aligning CDR3 sequences to IMGT reference sequences. Each retained sequence needed at least a six-nucleotide match to both a V gene segment and a J gene segment. Rearrangements were classified as productive when the CDR3 lacked stop codons and remained in frame with V and J, and all other rearrangements were classified as non-productive. Following IMGT convention, CDR3 was defined as the stretch from the second conserved V-encoded cysteine to the conserved J-encoded phenylalanine. The earlier analysis of 587 of the donors excluded sequences that lacked an unambiguous match to a single V gene segment. An earlier analysis of 587 of the donors classified V segments as functional when productive rearrangements were above 56.7% and as segregating when the standard deviation between donors was above 5%. A statistical classification framework was built for diagnosing cytomegalovirus status from the catalog of TCR beta chain sequences. V and J gene assignment, in a later analysis, came from comparing TCR nucleotide sequences with IMGT/GENE-DB human TR gene sequences. The TCRdist pipeline was used in a later analysis to assign CDR3 sequences and most-parsimonious VDJ recombination scenarios. In a later analysis, each TCR beta chain was defined by its CDR3 amino acid sequence together with its V-gene family, and reads without a unique V-gene family were excluded. To address suspected cross-contamination and a sequencing artifact, a later analysis removed under 600 highly shared, low-generation-probability nucleotide sequences. In a later analysis, a clonal expansion index for each public chain was calculated from normalized within-repertoire ranks of inferred template counts. In a later analysis, generation probabilities were computed with a VDJ recombination model fitted to out-of-frame rearrangements, and the resulting probabilities were checked against IGoR. Hypergeometric tests were used in a later analysis to score TCR-TCR, TCR-HLA and TCR-CMV co-occurrence, with a repertoire-size bias correction applied to the TCR pairs. In a later analysis, false discovery rates were estimated by permuting HLA or CMV assignments 20 times. In a later analysis, co-occurring TCRs were grouped using DBSCAN, and TCRdist sequence similarity was added for clustering within HLA-allele-positive subsets. Repertoires with fewer than 30,000 or more than 120,000 public chains, plus five repertoires with anomalous nucleotide sharing, were excluded from co-occurrence clustering. TCRdb holds this immuneACCESS table with in-frame rearrangements only. Some clones are missing; in checked studies, unresolved V genes explain under half, and the rest has no known cause. V, J and clone size are those of that table, while D and trimming were read from the DNA. For this sample the table gives tens of thousands of clones, of which roughly 78% were detected only once. The ten largest make up 9.7% of the sample.

The full study reports these points: A few of the identified cytomegalovirus-associated TCR beta chains were confirmed in vitro to be specific for cytomegalovirus antigens. It was suggested by the authors that the approach could potentially be generalized to other disease states and immunological phenotypes. A further reported finding was that TCR beta sequences accurately predicted the HLA-A and HLA-B alleles for most subjects in the first cohort. Compared with equally common non-associated chains, HLA-associated TCR beta chains in a later analysis were more clonally expanded and had lower generation probabilities. An earlier analysis of around 500 of the donors showed that most TCR beta V segments appeared in productive rearrangements either about 87% or about 30% of the time, which broadly matched IMGT annotations. The classifier was reported to diagnose cytomegalovirus status with high specificity and sensitivity in both the original and validation cohorts. Linkage disequilibrium might explain the correlated functional status among segregating V segments, but an unknown experimental factor could not be ruled out. In a later analysis, the rate of TCR association differed among HLA loci, with DRB1 alleles having the most associated TCRs and HLA-C alleles having the fewest. Most TCR sequences were observed very rarely across donors, whereas some public TCRs were present in many individuals. Strong co-occurrence of HLA alleles, especially DR and DQ, made assigning TCR associations to individual alleles difficult. A later analysis found that most CMV-associated TCR beta chains appeared HLA-restricted, with HLA associations seemingly driven largely by CMV exposure. The cohort was sequenced for TCR beta chains only, and without alpha or paired-chain data the features that could be detected were limited. For the cohort, immune exposure information was limited to CMV serostatus. Because counts were too low, about 15 rarely observed V segments, including chromosome 9 orphons, were left out of the earlier analysis of some 600 of the donors. The presence/absence analyses assumed that sequencing depth was roughly uniform across donors, and that assumption may not be true. Because HLA typing was missing for some donors at each locus, association tests included only the typed subset. The study gave a list of around 170 TCR beta chains associated with cytomegalovirus. Several of the top co-occurrence clusters appeared to be linked to parvovirus B19, influenza, CMV and Epstein-Barr virus, according to a later analysis. At a false discovery rate of 0.05, a later analysis linked roughly 17,000 TCR beta sequences to specific HLA alleles. Some IMGT-functional V segments, including TRBV6-2 and TRBV6-3, could not be distinguished by the 87-base-pair reads and were therefore excluded. A cluster of highly shared sequence variants was judged likely to represent a technical artifact of the sequencing pipeline. In a later genetic analysis, a missense DCLRE1C variant was associated with V-gene and J-gene trimming of TCR beta chains, and the association was replicated in an independent cohort. A later genetic analysis reported fewer N-insertions in productive TCRs among donors in an Asian-associated ancestry cluster than the roughly 650-donor mean.

This clone turned up a few times. The target of this receptor is not known. Base quality data are lacking; no much larger clone is found one base away. In total, fewer than 750 healthy bone marrow donors made up the cohort. At the time of sampling, every cohort member was nominally healthy, though immune exposures that went unrecorded were likely present. The donor was CMV seronegative and was included in the group of approximately 350 seronegative cohort members. A peripheral blood sample was collected from each donor, and TCR beta sequencing was performed on peripheral blood mononuclear cells. The Qiagen DNeasy Blood Extraction Kit was used to extract genomic DNA from the blood cell samples.

The sequence is built from TRBV4-1 and TRBJ2-1, with TRBD1 identical over 8 junction bases. The origin of this receptor is a man between 35 and 55 years old in good health and CMV-seronegative. Sequencing used PBMCs. The CDR3 amino acid sequence is: CASSRTGRYNEQFF. The sequenced DNA: TGCGCCAGCAGCCGGACAGGGAGGTACAATGAGCAGTTCTTC.